The entry below describes one T cell receptor (beta chain). Trimming cost V 2 bases and J 7 bases; bases outside gene matches: 4. Germline assignment: CDR1 KGHSH and CDR2 LQKENI. The length of the CDR3 is 14 residues. Using immunoSEQ multiplex PCR, the repertoire was profiled, and TCRdb retains in-frame clones only, with some absent. Altogether 45,000 to 60,000 clones are present, around 90% being singletons, with the ten largest covering over 13%. The sample originates from a study of control samples from healthy donors and cancer patients. The chain recombines TRBV18 with TRBJ2-1, with 8 bases matching TRBD1. The TCR originated in a man aged 55 to 70 with head and neck cancer. Sequencing was carried out using PBMCs. The CDR3: CASSPKTGVNEQFF. CDR3 nucleotide sequence: TGTGCCAGCTCACCAAAGACAGGGGTAAATGAGCAGTTCTTC. The variable domain in full, completed from reference TRBV18 and TRBJ2-1, reads NAGVMQNPRHLVRRRGQEARLRCSPMKGHSHVYWYRQLPEEGLKFMVYLQKENIIDESGMPKERFSAEFPKEGPSILRIQQVVRGDSAAYFCASSPKTGVNEQFFGPGTRLTVL.